This TCR beta chain emerged from a study of blood T cell repertoires in COVID-19. Study information: The United States, Italy and Spain provided the acute and convalescent COVID-19 samples.

Assay used: immunoSEQ multiplex PCR; TCRdb lists only in-frame clones, some missing. The sample consists of approximately 350,000 clones, roughly nine tenths of them appearing once. Germline-derived CDR1 and CDR2 are MDHEN and SYDVKM. V gave up 5 bases and J gave up 0 bases; unmatched junction bases: 13. The CDR3 extends over 18 amino acids. Assignments of participants to cohorts depended upon their own reported clinical history. The sample comprised PBMCs or T cells enriched from blood (not recorded which). This TCR was recovered from a man aged 18 to 35 who had recovered from COVID-19. This chain connects TRBV28 to TRBJ2-5; 9 nucleotides match TRBD2. CDR3: CASSPNLAGILYQETQYF. The CDR3 DNA is TGTGCCAGCAGTCCCAACCTAGCGGGGATCCTGTACCAAGAGACCCAGTACTTC.